This is a list of T cell receptor beta chains from one sample in a study of cytomegalovirus exposure and HLA in healthy donors. Libraries were prepared by immunoSEQ multiplex PCR; TCRdb keeps only in-frame clonotypes and omits some of them. The repertoire has more than 150,000 clones, 82% of them found once; the top ten carry more than 1.5%. Material for sequencing was PBMCs. All receptors derive from a middle-aged man in good health and CMV-seronegative. The CDR3 runs from the conserved cysteine through the conserved F or W. Fields, in order: CDR3 protein, CDR3 DNA, D gene, clone size, V gene, J gene. A D gene is named only where the DNA matches it firmly. Size is omitted from some rows. Given values are once, few, many or a class for expanded clones.

CASSHPGGDTQYF	TGTGCCAGCAGCCACCCCGGGGGAGATACGCAGTATTTT	.	.	TRBV14	TRBJ2-3
CATRIRESTYEQYF	TGTGCCACCAGAATAAGAGAATCTACCTACGAGCAGTACTTC	.	.	TRBV15	TRBJ2-7
CASSSREAQNTGELFF	TGTGCCAGCAGTTCTCGGGAGGCCCAGAACACCGGGGAGCTGTTTTTT	TRBD2	.	TRBV6-6	TRBJ2-2
CASSSPGTDGYTF	TGTGCCAGCAGCTCTCCGGGGACAGATGGCTACACCTTC	TRBD1	.	TRBV7-3	TRBJ1-2
CASSQGLGVAGEGDTQYF	TGTGCCAGCAGCCAAGGTCTCGGGGTAGCGGGAGAGGGGGATACGCAGTATTTT	TRBD2	few	TRBV4-2	TRBJ2-3
CASSLGQDYGYTF	TGTGCCAGCAGTCTCGGACAGGACTATGGCTACACCTTC	TRBD1	.	TRBV6-1	TRBJ1-2
CASRTSGAFWATDTQYF	TGCGCCAGCAGGACTAGCGGCGCCTTCTGGGCCACAGATACGCAGTATTTT	TRBD2	once	TRBV10-1	TRBJ2-3
CASSLGQDNQPQHF	TGCGCCAGCAGCTTAGGACAGGACAATCAGCCCCAGCATTTT	TRBD1	.	TRBV5-1	TRBJ1-5
CAWKGGRYYGYTF	TGTGCCTGGAAAGGAGGGCGGTACTATGGCTACACCTTC	.	.	TRBV30	TRBJ1-2
CASSLSQGGGTQYF	TGTGCCAGCAGCTTATCGCAGGGAGGGGGTACGCAGTATTTT	.	.	TRBV11-3	TRBJ2-3
CASSTGMGQGNYGYTF	TGCGCCAGCAGCACGGGAATGGGACAGGGGAACTATGGCTACACCTTC	TRBD1	.	TRBV5-1	TRBJ1-2
CASSAPGRANYGYTF	TGTGCCAGCAGTGCGCCGGGAAGGGCTAACTATGGCTACACCTTC	.	.	TRBV25-1	TRBJ1-2
CASSLAAGAYNEQFF	TGTGCCAGCAGCTTAGCAGCGGGAGCATACAATGAGCAGTTCTTC	TRBD2	.	TRBV7-3	TRBJ2-1
CASSLSGTYEQYF	TGTGCCAGCAGCCTCTCCGGGACCTACGAGCAGTACTTC	.	.	TRBV6-5	TRBJ2-7
CASSYRARSGETQYF	TGTGCCAGCAGTTACAGAGCCAGATCGGGGGAGACCCAGTACTTC	.	.	TRBV6-5	TRBJ2-5
CASSLRDSNQPQHF	TGTGCCAGTAGCCTAAGAGATAGCAATCAGCCCCAGCATTTT	.	.	TRBV19	TRBJ1-5
CASSSTRQLGEQYF	TGTGCCAGCTCCTCGACTAGGCAGTTGGGCGAGCAGTACTTC	.	.	TRBV28	TRBJ2-7
CASRVLRGRDTGELFF	TGTGCCAGTAGAGTCCTTCGGGGAAGGGACACCGGGGAGCTGTTTTTT	.	.	TRBV19	TRBJ2-2
CATSRLAGTYNEQFF	TGTGCCACCAGCAGGCTAGCGGGAACATACAATGAGCAGTTCTTC	TRBD2	once	TRBV15	TRBJ2-1
CASSSRGSGPQHF	TGTGCCAGCAGTTCCAGGGGGAGTGGGCCCCAGCATTTT	TRBD1	once	TRBV28	TRBJ1-5
CASLQLAGLYQETQYF	TGTGCCAGCCTCCAACTAGCGGGGTTATACCAAGAGACCCAGTACTTC	TRBD2	.	TRBV7-9	TRBJ2-5
CARRIDSSYNEQFF	TGTGCCAGAAGAATTGACAGCTCCTACAATGAGCAGTTCTTC	.	.	TRBV5-3	TRBJ2-1
CASSPLNTEAFF	TGTGCCAGTAGTCCGTTGAACACTGAAGCTTTCTTT	.	.	TRBV19	TRBJ1-1
CASSLAVEQYF	TGTGCCAGCAGCTTGGCAGTCGAGCAGTACTTC	.	.	TRBV5-5	TRBJ2-7
CASSVAGRDNSPLHF	TGTGCCAGCAGCGTAGCTGGGCGGGATAATTCACCCCTCCACTTT	.	.	TRBV9	TRBJ1-6
CASTRPRGGPDEQFF	TGTGCCAGCACCAGGCCCCGGGGGGGCCCCGATGAGCAGTTCTTC	TRBD2	.	TRBV7-8	TRBJ2-1
CASSFAKRGSSNEQFF	TGTGCCAGCAGCTTTGCGAAGCGGGGATCAAGCAATGAGCAGTTCTTC	TRBD2	once	TRBV13	TRBJ2-1
CASSPRGEGSPDTQYF	TGTGCCAGCAGCCCTCGAGGTGAAGGAAGCCCAGATACGCAGTATTTT	.	.	TRBV7-8	TRBJ2-3
CASSELENSPLHF	TGTGCCAGCAGTGAATTAGAGAATTCACCCCTCCACTTT	.	few	TRBV25-1	TRBJ1-6
CASSLGGALLEVGYTF	TGTGCCAGCAGCCTCGGAGGGGCTTTACTTGAGGTTGGCTACACCTTC	.	.	TRBV7-8	TRBJ1-2
CASSQELTANQPQHF	TGCGCCAGCAGCCAAGAGCTGACAGCGAATCAGCCCCAGCATTTT	.	.	TRBV4-1	TRBJ1-5
CASSPSVPNRDNEQFF	TGTGCCAGCTCACCCTCGGTACCCAACAGGGACAATGAGCAGTTCTTC	.	.	TRBV18	TRBJ2-1
CATSRASERGETQYF	TGTGCCACCAGCAGAGCTTCGGAGCGGGGAGAGACCCAGTACTTC	TRBD2	.	TRBV15	TRBJ2-5
CAWSVGAGHSNEQFF	TGTGCCTGGAGTGTAGGGGCAGGGCATTCGAATGAGCAGTTCTTC	.	.	TRBV30	TRBJ2-1
CASSATGGANYGYTF	TGTGCCAGCAGTGCTACAGGGGGCGCCAACTATGGCTACACCTTC	TRBD1	.	TRBV6-1	TRBJ1-2
CASSQGTASNQPQHF	TGTGCCAGCAGCCAAGGGACAGCTAGCAATCAGCCCCAGCATTTT	TRBD1	.	TRBV7-8	TRBJ1-5
CSVGGLSDTQYF	TGCAGCGTTGGGGGCCTCTCAGATACGCAGTATTTT	.	.	TRBV29-1	TRBJ2-3